The 12 T cell receptor beta chains listed next were all sequenced from one sample in a study of blood T cell repertoires in COVID-19. The table came from immunoSEQ multiplex PCR; TCRdb's copy has only in-frame clones and leaves some out. Of 150,000 to 200,000 clones listed, roughly 80% are singletons. Sequenced sample: PBMCs or T cells enriched from blood (not recorded which). These receptor sequences come from a man in his forties or fifties who had recovered from COVID-19.

The rearrangement links TRBV2 to TRBJ1-5; 7 bases agree with TRBD1. Germline V gene data show CDR1 as SNHLY and CDR2 as FYNNEI. With 9 bases clipped from V and 4 bases from J, the junction kept 12 bases outside the gene matches. The CDR3 covers 15 residues. The CDR3 DNA sequence: TGTGCCAGTCGACCCACCGGGACAGCTAATCAGCCCCAGCATTTT. This gives the protein CASRPTGTANQPQHF.

This sequence joins TRBV30 and TRBJ1-1; D unclear. The CDR3 runs 14 residues. Trimming took off 4 bases at V and 3 bases at J, with 15 bases between the two ends. Germline CDR1 GTSNPN, CDR2 SVGIG (reference sequence). Written as DNA, the CDR3 is TGTGCCTGGACAAAACCGCGGCCCGACACTGAAGCTTTCTTT. Encoded protein: CAWTKPRPDTEAFF.

The V call is TRBV5-4, the J call TRBJ1-2, with D tentatively TRBD1 (5 bases). The CDR3 spans 16 residues. From germline, CDR1 is SGHNT and CDR2 YYREEE (reference sequence). The ends were cut back, 0 bases at V and 4 bases at J, with 16 bases in the middle. For the CDR3, the DNA is TGTGCCAGCAGCTTGGCGTCGTCCAGGGCGGCCTATGGCTACACCTTC. It is translated as CASSLASSRAAYGYTF.

V and J are TRBV19 and TRBJ2-7, with D possibly TRBD1 on 6 matching bases. The germline gives CDR1 LNHDA, CDR2 SQIVND (reference sequence). The CDR3 extends over 17 amino acids. V was shortened by 9 bases and J by 5 bases, with 29 bases between the two germline ends. The CDR3 sequence: CASQEQGSAKGADEQYF. CDR3 bases: TGTGCCAGCCAGGAACAGGGTTCGGCTAAGGGTGCGGACGAGCAGTACTTC. The variable domain in full, with the rest retrieved from reference TRBV19 and TRBJ2-7, is DGGITQSPKYLFRKEGQNVTLSCEQNLNHDAMYWYRQDPGQGLRLIYYSQIVNDFQKGDIAEGYSVSREKKESFPLTVTSAQKNPTAFYLCASQEQGSAKGADEQYFGPGTRLTVT.

The chain uses TRBV11-2 and TRBJ2-5, with 7 bases lining up with TRBD2. The CDR3 has 15 residues. The J segment lost 3 bases and the V segment lost 4 bases, leaving 8 bases of the junction unmatched. Germline assignment: CDR1 SGHAT and CDR2 FQNNGV. The CDR3 reads CASSSGTTVEETQYF. The CDR3 DNA is TGTGCCAGCAGCTCCGGGACTACGGTAGAAGAGACCCAGTACTTC.

The chain recombines TRBV7-9 with TRBJ1-3, with no clear D. The germline V gene encodes CDR1 SEHNR and CDR2 FQNEAQ (reference sequence). V was shortened by 5 bases and J by 3 bases, with 14 bases between the two germline ends. The CDR3 is 15 amino acids. In nucleotides, the CDR3 is TGTGCCAGCAGCGCCATCCAGACAATTGGAAACACCATATATTTT. Its protein product is CASSAIQTIGNTIYF.

The rearrangement links TRBV24-1 to TRBJ1-2; 8 nucleotides match TRBD1. Trimming took 4 bases from V and 3 from J; bases not matched to a gene: 3. CDR1 KGHDR and CDR2 SFDVKD come from the germline V gene. The CDR3 totals 14 residues. This CDR3 is CATSDPDRDYGYTF. The CDR3 DNA reads TGTGCCACCAGTGACCCGGACAGGGACTATGGCTACACCTTC.

The V and J genes are TRBV11-2 and TRBJ1-2; D remains unclear. Trimming pared 4 bases from V and 0 bases from J, leaving 9 bases between. Germline V CDR1 and CDR2: SGHAT, FQNNGV. This CDR3 spans 14 amino acids. The CDR3 sequence: CASSSNSPNYGYTF. The CDR3 coding sequence is TGTGCCAGCAGCTCTAACAGCCCTAACTATGGCTACACCTTC.

The chain has TRBV10-3 and TRBJ2-1; 11 positions agree with TRBD2. The trim removed 3 bases at V and 0 bases at J, leaving 4 bases unmatched. Germline assignment: CDR1 ENHRY and CDR2 SYGVKD. The CDR3 totals 17 residues. CDR3 in DNA: TGTGCCATCAGTGACTCTAGCGGGGGGATCTCCTACAATGAGCAGTTCTTC. This translates into CAISDSSGGISYNEQFF.

The V and J genes are TRBV7-2 and TRBJ1-6; D not resolved. Germline CDR1 SGHTA, CDR2 FQGNSA. The V end lost 3 bases, the J end lost 9 bases, and 12 bases lay between the germline ends. The CDR3 length is 14 residues. The CDR3 region is CASSFGSFGSPLHF. The DNA for the CDR3 is TGTGCCAGCAGCTTCGGGTCATTCGGTTCACCCCTCCACTTT.

The chain links TRBV12-3 or TRBV12-4 to TRBJ1-5; 8 nucleotides line up with TRBD1. The V and J ends lost 6 bases and 12 bases, in that order; junction bases with no gene match: 7. The CDR3 sequence is 12 residues long. The CDR3 spells CASSYGQGSQHF. DNA of the CDR3: TGTGCCAGCAGCTACGGACAGGGCAGCCAGCATTTT.

This clone was recorded only once. The chain joins TRBV12-3 or TRBV12-4 to TRBJ2-5, with 8 nucleotides matching TRBD2. CDR3 size: 13 residues. With V trimmed by 3 bases and J by 5 bases, 2 bases remained unmatched. The CDR3 loop is CASSFASGETQYF. The CDR3 DNA reads as TGTGCCAGCAGTTTTGCTAGCGGGGAGACCCAGTACTTC.